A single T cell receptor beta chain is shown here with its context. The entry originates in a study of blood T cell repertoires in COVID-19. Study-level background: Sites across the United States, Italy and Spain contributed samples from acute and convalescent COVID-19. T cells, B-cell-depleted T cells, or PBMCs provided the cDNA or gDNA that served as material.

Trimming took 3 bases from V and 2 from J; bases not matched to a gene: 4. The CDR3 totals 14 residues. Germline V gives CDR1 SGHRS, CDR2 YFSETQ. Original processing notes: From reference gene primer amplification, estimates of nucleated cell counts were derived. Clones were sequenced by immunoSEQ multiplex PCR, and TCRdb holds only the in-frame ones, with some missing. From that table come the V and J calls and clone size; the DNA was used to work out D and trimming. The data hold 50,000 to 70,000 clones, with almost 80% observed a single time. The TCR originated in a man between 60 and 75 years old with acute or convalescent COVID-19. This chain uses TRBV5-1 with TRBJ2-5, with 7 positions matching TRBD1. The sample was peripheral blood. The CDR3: CASSWGTVQETQYF. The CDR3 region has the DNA TGCGCCAGCAGCTGGGGGACAGTTCAAGAGACCCAGTACTTC.